This T cell receptor (beta chain) is from a study of shared clonotypes between healthy human individuals. Researchers ran the assay at a deep level. Investigators spread the genomic DNA of each subset evenly over several immunoSEQ plates. The table came from immunoSEQ multiplex PCR; TCRdb's copy has only in-frame clones and leaves some out. The data show 2 million to 2.5 million clones, 80% to 95% seen once. Comment on this clone: Its specificity is not known.

Study results and caveats: Some naive CD4 clonotypes, around 5%, turned up in common across several donors. Among non-shared clonotypes, generation probabilities were lower than among those shared by all four donors.

The TCR sequence derives from a man between 18 and 29 years old in good health. Some clones in this sample may be carry-over from other donors' samples. The source material was naive CD4+ T cells from PBMCs. Documented subset: CD45RA+ positively selected.

CDR3 DNA: TGTGCCAGCACCCACTCCCTCGGGGAACCTGGAAACACCATATATTTT. This sequence encodes CASTHSLGEPGNTIYF. This chain connects TRBV7-9 to TRBJ1-3; no clear D. CDR3 size: 16 residues. Trimming pared 7 bases from V and 2 bases from J, leaving 18 bases between. The germline gives CDR1 SEHNR, CDR2 FQNEAQ (reference sequence).